The clone carrying this T cell receptor (beta chain) counts as medium-sized. Its antigen is unidentified. The data were taken from a study of vaccination and CD4 T cells after COVID-19. Turning to the study itself: Blood was drawn a median around 70 days post second dose, range 14 to 241. Controls used CEFX viral epitopes (positive), HIV-1 Nef peptides (negative), or no peptide.

Sequenced with the Oncomine TCR Beta short-read assay was DNA taken from cultured CD4+ T cells. TCRdb reprocessed the PCR reads with MiXCR, giving one entry per CDR3 protein. The profile shows thousands of distinct CDR3 sequences, about 21% of them singletons. J was trimmed by 1 base and V by 5 bases; bases with no gene match: 3. Germline V lookup: CDR1 DFQATT, CDR2 SNEGSKA (reference sequence). The CDR3 extends over 14 amino acids. Treatment reported: 10-day PBMC culture with coronavirus spike peptide pools or control peptides (ViraFEST assay). PBMCs were cultured at some 2.1 million per well with roughly 9 IU/ml IL-2 and 8 to 10 ug/ml peptide pools.

This sequence was found in a human donor who had recovered from COVID-19. This sequence joins TRBV20-1 and TRBJ2-5, with 11 bases identical to TRBD2. This sample comprised CD4+ T cells from blood, cultured in vitro, obtained after SARS-CoV-2 vaccination. CDR3 nucleotide sequence: TGCAGTGCTGCTGGGACTAGCGGCCAAGAGACCCAGTACTTC. Translation: CSAAGTSGQETQYF.